This TCR beta chain was retrieved from a study of cytomegalovirus exposure and HLA in healthy donors. The PCR ran on 60 Vbeta and 13 Jbeta primers. Data came from immunoSEQ multiplex PCR; TCRdb stores just in-frame clones and leaves some out. The sample has about 250,000 clones; around 78% are singletons. CDR3 size: 14 residues. Trimming took 5 bases from V and 1 from J, leaving 11 bases between them. CDR1 SGHTA and CDR2 FQGTGA come from the germline V gene. The receptor was derived from a boy between 10 and 17 years old in good health and CMV-seronegative. The rearrangement links TRBV7-3 to TRBJ1-1; D possibly corresponds to TRBD1 (5 bases). Sample: PBMCs. CDR3 nucleotides: TGTGCCAGCAGCCTCTCCGGGGGGAACACTGAAGCTTTCTTT. It codes for CASSLSGGNTEAFF.